The rows below give T cell receptor beta chains drawn from one sample of a study of blood T cell repertoires in COVID-19. Repertoires were generated with immunoSEQ multiplex PCR, while TCRdb's copy carries only in-frame clones and drops some. Of nearly 110,000 clones in the sample, 89% were seen once. The sample comprised peripheral blood. The receptors stem from a man aged 40-49 years with active or convalescent COVID-19. The CDR3 runs from the conserved cysteine through the conserved F or W. The order of the fields is clone size, D gene, CDR3 length, V gene, J gene, CDR3 protein, CDR3 DNA. The D gene is left open where the match is weak. Size tells how often a clone was seen (once, few, many) or the class of an expanded clone, and some rows leave it out.

abundance: -
d_gene: -
len: 20
v_gene: TRBV28
j_gene: TRBJ1-1
CDR3aa: CASSSLFYEVVARLNTEAFF
CDR3nt: TGTGCCAGCAGTTCCCTTTTTTATGAGGTTGTCGCCCGGTTGAACACTGAAGCTTTCTTT

abundance: once
d_gene: -
len: 16
v_gene: TRBV19
j_gene: TRBJ2-1
CDR3aa: CASSAQSVGIVNEQFF
CDR3nt: TGTGCCAGTAGTGCTCAATCCGTCGGTATAGTCAATGAGCAGTTCTTC

abundance: few
d_gene: -
len: 14
v_gene: TRBV7-2
j_gene: TRBJ2-7
CDR3aa: CASSPQGIADEQYF
CDR3nt: TGTGCCAGCAGCCCCCAGGGGATCGCGGACGAGCAGTACTTC

abundance: few
d_gene: TRBD1
len: 15
v_gene: TRBV4-1
j_gene: TRBJ2-7
CDR3aa: CASSQRNKRQGEQYF
CDR3nt: TGCGCCAGCAGCCAACGAAACAAGCGACAGGGCGAGCAGTACTTC

abundance: once
d_gene: TRBD1
len: 15
v_gene: TRBV5-1
j_gene: TRBJ2-2
CDR3aa: CASSSGQLNTGELFF
CDR3nt: TGCGCCAGCAGCTCGGGACAGCTGAACACCGGGGAGCTGTTTTTT

abundance: once
d_gene: -
len: 14
v_gene: TRBV28
j_gene: TRBJ1-1
CDR3aa: CASSPTLMNTEAFF
CDR3nt: TGTGCCAGCAGTCCGACACTCATGAACACTGAAGCTTTCTTT

abundance: -
d_gene: -
len: 18
v_gene: TRBV28
j_gene: TRBJ1-5
CDR3aa: CASSPPRWGVYSNQPQHF
CDR3nt: TGTGCCAGCAGTCCCCCCCGTTGGGGGGTCTATAGCAATCAGCCCCAGCATTTT

abundance: -
d_gene: -
len: 18
v_gene: TRBV25-1
j_gene: TRBJ2-3
CDR3aa: CASSETAGLYQKLKTQYF
CDR3nt: TGTGCCAGCAGTGAAACCGCCGGACTTTACCAAAAATTAAAGACGCAGTATTTT

abundance: -
d_gene: -
len: 14
v_gene: TRBV5-1
j_gene: TRBJ1-5
CDR3aa: CASSLTGSNQPQHF
CDR3nt: TGCGCCAGCAGCTTGACGGGTAGCAATCAGCCCCAGCATTTT

abundance: -
d_gene: TRBD1
len: 14
v_gene: TRBV13
j_gene: TRBJ1-6
CDR3aa: CASSPGQINSPLHF
CDR3nt: TGTGCCAGCAGCCCGGGACAGATTAATTCACCCCTCCACTTT

abundance: once
d_gene: TRBD1
len: 14
v_gene: TRBV18
j_gene: TRBJ1-2
CDR3aa: CASSPMDRAYGYTF
CDR3nt: TGTGCCAGCTCACCCATGGACAGGGCCTATGGCTACACCTTC

abundance: -
d_gene: TRBD2
len: 15
v_gene: TRBV27
j_gene: TRBJ2-1
CDR3aa: CASSPSGRSYNEQFF
CDR3nt: TGTGCCAGCAGTCCTAGCGGAAGATCCTACAATGAGCAGTTCTTC

abundance: once
d_gene: -
len: 15
v_gene: TRBV7-2
j_gene: TRBJ1-5
CDR3aa: CASSTPQLANQPQHF
CDR3nt: TGTGCCAGCAGCACCCCTCAGTTAGCTAATCAGCCCCAGCATTTT

abundance: -
d_gene: -
len: 16
v_gene: TRBV7-3
j_gene: TRBJ2-1
CDR3aa: CASSQPFRSSYNEQFF
CDR3nt: TGTGCCAGCAGCCAACCCTTTAGGAGCTCCTACAATGAGCAGTTCTTC

abundance: -
d_gene: -
len: 12
v_gene: TRBV7-9
j_gene: TRBJ1-1
CDR3aa: CASSWGQSEAFF
CDR3nt: TGTGCCAGCAGCTGGGGGCAGAGTGAAGCTTTCTTT

abundance: -
d_gene: -
len: 14
v_gene: TRBV6-2/TRBV6-3
j_gene: TRBJ1-5
CDR3aa: CASSPPGEVQPQHF
CDR3nt: TGTGCCAGCAGTCCACCAGGGGAAGTCCAGCCCCAGCATTTT

abundance: -
d_gene: TRBD2
len: 16
v_gene: TRBV28
j_gene: TRBJ2-3
CDR3aa: CASSSPASGSSDTQYF
CDR3nt: TGTGCCAGCAGCTCCCCTGCTAGCGGTTCCTCGGATACGCAGTATTTT

abundance: few
d_gene: -
len: 15
v_gene: TRBV6-6
j_gene: TRBJ1-2
CDR3aa: CASSFTSGLRDGYTF
CDR3nt: TGTGCCAGCAGTTTCACATCAGGGTTACGGGATGGCTACACCTTC

abundance: few
d_gene: TRBD2
len: 15
v_gene: TRBV6-5
j_gene: TRBJ2-4
CDR3aa: CATRPPGGLKNIQYF
CDR3nt: TGTGCCACCCGGCCCCCGGGAGGGCTCAAAAACATTCAGTACTTC

abundance: -
d_gene: -
len: 14
v_gene: TRBV5-1
j_gene: TRBJ2-7
CDR3aa: CASSLDRLSYEQYF
CDR3nt: TGCGCCAGCAGCTTGGACAGGTTATCCTACGAGCAGTACTTC

abundance: -
d_gene: -
len: 16
v_gene: TRBV19
j_gene: TRBJ1-1
CDR3aa: CASSIGDILKNTEAFF
CDR3nt: TGTGCCAGTAGTATCGGGGACATATTAAAGAACACTGAAGCTTTCTTT

abundance: -
d_gene: -
len: 14
v_gene: TRBV10-1
j_gene: TRBJ2-3
CDR3aa: CASSGGLSTDTQYF
CDR3nt: TGCGCCAGCTCCGGGGGGCTAAGCACAGATACGCAGTATTTT

abundance: -
d_gene: -
len: 15
v_gene: TRBV2
j_gene: TRBJ1-2
CDR3aa: CASSEGIIRVYGYTF
CDR3nt: TGTGCCAGCAGTGAAGGGATAATCAGGGTATATGGCTACACCTTC

abundance: -
d_gene: -
len: 12
v_gene: TRBV21-1
j_gene: TRBJ1-3
CDR3aa: CASRGSGNTIYF
CDR3nt: TGTGCCAGCAGGGGGAGTGGAAACACCATATATTTT

abundance: -
d_gene: TRBD1
len: 11
v_gene: TRBV20-1
j_gene: TRBJ1-6
CDR3aa: CSARDSSPLHF
CDR3nt: TGCAGTGCGAGGGACAGCTCACCCCTCCACTTT

abundance: -
d_gene: TRBD1
len: 14
v_gene: TRBV7-3
j_gene: TRBJ1-1
CDR3aa: CASSLRGGITEAFF
CDR3nt: TGTGCCAGCAGCTTACGAGGGGGCATCACTGAAGCTTTCTTT

abundance: -
d_gene: -
len: 11
v_gene: TRBV30
j_gene: TRBJ2-3
CDR3aa: CAWSQGDTQYF
CDR3nt: TGTGCCTGGTCACAGGGAGATACGCAGTATTTT

abundance: -
d_gene: -
len: 14
v_gene: TRBV4-1
j_gene: TRBJ2-1
CDR3aa: CASSLNSYLNEQFF
CDR3nt: TGCGCCAGCAGCCTGAACAGTTATTTGAATGAGCAGTTCTTC

abundance: -
d_gene: TRBD2
len: 14
v_gene: TRBV9
j_gene: TRBJ2-1
CDR3aa: CASSAGLLWDEQFF
CDR3nt: TGTGCCAGCAGCGCGGGACTACTGTGGGATGAGCAGTTCTTC

abundance: -
d_gene: -
len: 15
v_gene: TRBV2
j_gene: TRBJ2-1
CDR3aa: CASRVLGFPSNEQFF
CDR3nt: TGTGCCAGCAGGGTCCTAGGCTTCCCCAGCAATGAGCAGTTCTTC

abundance: -
d_gene: TRBD2
len: 15
v_gene: TRBV27
j_gene: TRBJ2-3
CDR3aa: CASRLPLAGVDTQYF
CDR3nt: TGTGCCAGCAGGCTCCCACTAGCGGGTGTAGATACGCAGTATTTT

abundance: few
d_gene: -
len: 12
v_gene: TRBV28
j_gene: TRBJ1-1
CDR3aa: CASNLRETGAFF
CDR3nt: TGTGCCAGCAACCTCCGGGAGACGGGAGCTTTCTTT

abundance: once
d_gene: -
len: 13
v_gene: TRBV12-3/TRBV12-4
j_gene: TRBJ1-1
CDR3aa: CASSFGQNTEAFF
CDR3nt: TGTGCCAGCAGTTTTGGGCAGAACACTGAAGCTTTCTTT

abundance: -
d_gene: TRBD2
len: 19
v_gene: TRBV7-9
j_gene: TRBJ2-2
CDR3aa: CASLGLAGGRSANTGELFF
CDR3nt: TGTGCCAGCCTAGGACTAGCGGGAGGTCGAAGCGCGAACACCGGGGAGCTGTTTTTT

abundance: -
d_gene: TRBD1
len: 14
v_gene: TRBV30
j_gene: TRBJ1-2
CDR3aa: CAWSVDRGSYGYTF
CDR3nt: TGTGCCTGGAGTGTAGACAGGGGGAGCTATGGCTACACCTTC

abundance: -
d_gene: -
len: 11
v_gene: TRBV7-8
j_gene: TRBJ1-2
CDR3aa: CASSRSEGYTF
CDR3nt: TGTGCCAGCAGCCGATCCGAGGGCTACACCTTC

abundance: -
d_gene: TRBD2
len: 19
v_gene: TRBV18
j_gene: TRBJ2-3
CDR3aa: CASSPPNSPSGSSADTQYF
CDR3nt: TGTGCCAGCTCACCACCGAATAGTCCTAGCGGGAGCTCGGCAGATACGCAGTATTTT

abundance: -
d_gene: -
len: 14
v_gene: TRBV28
j_gene: TRBJ1-4
CDR3aa: CASSLGALNEKLFF
CDR3nt: TGTGCCAGCAGTTTAGGGGCCCTTAATGAAAAACTGTTTTTT

abundance: -
d_gene: TRBD2
len: 15
v_gene: TRBV10-1
j_gene: TRBJ2-7
CDR3aa: CASSEIAGGPYEQYF
CDR3nt: TGCGCCAGCAGTGAGATAGCGGGAGGGCCCTACGAGCAGTACTTC

abundance: -
d_gene: TRBD1
len: 14
v_gene: TRBV5-1
j_gene: TRBJ1-3
CDR3aa: CASSSTGTGNTIYF
CDR3nt: TGCGCCAGCAGCTCGACAGGGACTGGAAACACCATATATTTT

abundance: -
d_gene: -
len: 13
v_gene: TRBV7-9
j_gene: TRBJ1-5
CDR3aa: CARDQQGFQPQHF
CDR3nt: TGTGCCAGAGACCAACAGGGATTTCAGCCCCAGCATTTT

abundance: -
d_gene: -
len: 11
v_gene: TRBV6-2/TRBV6-3
j_gene: TRBJ2-7
CDR3aa: CASSQTYEQYF
CDR3nt: TGTGCCAGCAGTCAAACCTACGAGCAGTACTTC

abundance: -
d_gene: -
len: 13
v_gene: TRBV9
j_gene: TRBJ1-2
CDR3aa: CASSVAGHQGYTF
CDR3nt: TGTGCCAGCAGCGTAGCTGGACATCAAGGCTACACCTTC

abundance: -
d_gene: TRBD1
len: 15
v_gene: TRBV5-1
j_gene: TRBJ1-1
CDR3aa: CASSSQGAMGAEAFF
CDR3nt: TGCGCCAGCAGCTCTCAGGGGGCAATGGGCGCTGAAGCTTTCTTT

abundance: -
d_gene: TRBD1
len: 12
v_gene: TRBV27
j_gene: TRBJ2-2
CDR3aa: CASGQDTGELFF
CDR3nt: TGTGCCAGCGGACAGGACACCGGGGAGCTGTTTTTT

abundance: -
d_gene: TRBD2
len: 18
v_gene: TRBV3-1/TRBV3-2
j_gene: TRBJ2-3
CDR3aa: CASSQGSLAGGQADTQYF
CDR3nt: TGTGCCAGCAGCCAAGGGTCACTAGCGGGAGGGCAGGCAGATACGCAGTATTTT

abundance: -
d_gene: TRBD2
len: 14
v_gene: TRBV28
j_gene: TRBJ2-2
CDR3aa: CASSLRGLTGELFF
CDR3nt: TGTGCCAGCAGTTTGCGGGGGTTAACCGGGGAGCTGTTTTTT

abundance: -
d_gene: -
len: 14
v_gene: TRBV13
j_gene: TRBJ1-4
CDR3aa: CASSLGHLNEKLFF
CDR3nt: TGTGCCAGCAGCTTGGGACACCTTAATGAAAAACTGTTTTTT

abundance: -
d_gene: -
len: 15
v_gene: TRBV5-1
j_gene: TRBJ2-3
CDR3aa: CASSLAGGASDTQYF
CDR3nt: TGCGCCAGCAGCTTGGCAGGCGGGGCTTCAGATACGCAGTATTTT

abundance: -
d_gene: -
len: 14
v_gene: TRBV6-2/TRBV6-3
j_gene: TRBJ1-1
CDR3aa: CASSYWGGGTEAFF
CDR3nt: TGTGCCAGCAGTTACTGGGGCGGGGGGACTGAAGCTTTCTTT

abundance: -
d_gene: -
len: 14
v_gene: TRBV2
j_gene: TRBJ2-1
CDR3aa: CASSQTTGNNEQFF
CDR3nt: TGTGCCAGCAGTCAGACGACCGGGAACAATGAGCAGTTCTTC

abundance: -
d_gene: -
len: 13
v_gene: TRBV7-2
j_gene: TRBJ2-3
CDR3aa: CASSLNSLSTQYF
CDR3nt: TGTGCCAGCAGCTTAAATTCCCTAAGCACGCAGTATTTT

abundance: once
d_gene: -
len: 10
v_gene: TRBV20-1
j_gene: TRBJ2-1
CDR3aa: CSAVVNEQFF
CDR3nt: TGCAGTGCTGTAGTCAATGAGCAGTTCTTC